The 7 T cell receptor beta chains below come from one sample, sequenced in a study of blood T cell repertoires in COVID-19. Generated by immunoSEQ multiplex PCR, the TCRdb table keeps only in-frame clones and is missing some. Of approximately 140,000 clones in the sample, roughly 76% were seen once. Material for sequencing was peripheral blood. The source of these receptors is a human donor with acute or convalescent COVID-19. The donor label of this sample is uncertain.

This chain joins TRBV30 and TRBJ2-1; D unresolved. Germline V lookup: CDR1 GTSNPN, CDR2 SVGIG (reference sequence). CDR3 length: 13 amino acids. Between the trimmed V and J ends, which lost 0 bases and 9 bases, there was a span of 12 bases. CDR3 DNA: TGTGCCTGGAGTGTATCCGGGTTGGGTGAGCAGTTCTTC. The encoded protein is CAWSVSGLGEQFF. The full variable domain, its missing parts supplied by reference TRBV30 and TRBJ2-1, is SQTIHQWPATLVQPVGSPLSLECTVEGTSNPNLYWYRQAAGRGLQLLFYSVGIGQISSEVPQNLSASRPQDRQFILSSKKLLLSDSGFYLCAWSVSGLGEQFFGPGTRLTVL.

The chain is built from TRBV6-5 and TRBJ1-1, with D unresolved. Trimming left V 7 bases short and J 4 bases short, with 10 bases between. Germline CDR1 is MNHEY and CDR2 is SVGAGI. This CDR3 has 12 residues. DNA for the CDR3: TGTGCCAGCAAGGCGGTCGCCACTGAAGCTTTCTTT. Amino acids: CASKAVATEAFF.

DNA for the CDR3: TGTGCCTGGAGGGGGACAACAGATACGCAGTATTTT. Translated, it gives CAWRGTTDTQYF. The chain has TRBV30 and TRBJ2-3, with D perhaps matching TRBD1 (6 bases). Trimming removed 3 bases at V and 3 bases at J, with 7 bases between. The germline gives CDR1 GTSNPN, CDR2 SVGIG (reference sequence). This CDR3 contains 12 residues.

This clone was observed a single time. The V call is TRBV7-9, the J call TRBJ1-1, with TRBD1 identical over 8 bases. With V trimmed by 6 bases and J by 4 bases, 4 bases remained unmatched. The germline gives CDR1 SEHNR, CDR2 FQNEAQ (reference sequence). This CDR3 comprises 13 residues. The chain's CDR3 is CASSWTGSTEAFF. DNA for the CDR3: TGTGCCAGCAGTTGGACAGGGTCCACTGAAGCTTTCTTT.

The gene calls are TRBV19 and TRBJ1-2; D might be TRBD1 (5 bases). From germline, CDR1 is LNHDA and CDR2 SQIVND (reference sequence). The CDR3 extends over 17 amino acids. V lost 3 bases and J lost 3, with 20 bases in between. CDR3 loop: CASSMTLGGTLDYGYTF. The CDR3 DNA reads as TGTGCCAGTAGTATGACCCTTGGGGGGACTCTAGACTATGGCTACACCTTC.

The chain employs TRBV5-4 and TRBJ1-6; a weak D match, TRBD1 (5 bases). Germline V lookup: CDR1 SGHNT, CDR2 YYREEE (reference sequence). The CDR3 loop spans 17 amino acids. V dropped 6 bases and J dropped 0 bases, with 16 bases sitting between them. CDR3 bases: TGTGCCAGCACCCTGGGCGGGGCGGGCTCCTATAATTCACCCCTCCACTTT. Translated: CASTLGGAGSYNSPLHF.

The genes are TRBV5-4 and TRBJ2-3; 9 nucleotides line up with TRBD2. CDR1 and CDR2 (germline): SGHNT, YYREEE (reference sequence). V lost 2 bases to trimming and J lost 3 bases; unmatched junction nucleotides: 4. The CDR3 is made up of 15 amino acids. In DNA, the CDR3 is TGTGCCAGCAGCTTCGGCGGGGGGGCAACAGATACGCAGTATTTT. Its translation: CASSFGGGATDTQYF. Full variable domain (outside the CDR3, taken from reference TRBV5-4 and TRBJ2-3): ETGVTQSPTHLIKTRGQQVTLRCSSQSGHNTVSWYQQALGQGPQFIFQYYREEENGRGNFPPRFSGLQFPNYSSELNVNALELDDSALYLCASSFGGGATDTQYFGPGTRLTVL.